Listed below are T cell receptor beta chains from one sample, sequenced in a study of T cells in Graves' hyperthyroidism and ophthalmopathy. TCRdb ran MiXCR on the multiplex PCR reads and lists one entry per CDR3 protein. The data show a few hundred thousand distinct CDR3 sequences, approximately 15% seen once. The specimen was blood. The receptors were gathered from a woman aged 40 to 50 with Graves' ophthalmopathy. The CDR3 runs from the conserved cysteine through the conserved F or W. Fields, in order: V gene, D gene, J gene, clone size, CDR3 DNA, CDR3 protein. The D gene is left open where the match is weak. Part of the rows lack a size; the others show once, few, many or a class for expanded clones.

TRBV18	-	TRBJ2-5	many	TGTGCCAGCTCACCATTGCGCCAAGAGACCCAGTACTTC	CASSPLRQETQYF
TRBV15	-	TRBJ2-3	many	TGTGCCACCAGCAGAGAGGGACGGTTGTCAGATACGCAGTATTTT	CATSREGRLSDTQYF
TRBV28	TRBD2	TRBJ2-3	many	TGTGCCAGCAGTCCGACTAGCGGGAGGGCCTCAGATACGCAGTATTTT	CASSPTSGRASDTQYF
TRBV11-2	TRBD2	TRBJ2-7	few	TGTGCCAGCAGCCCTGCACTAGCGGGTTTTTACGAGCAGTACTTC	CASSPALAGFYEQYF
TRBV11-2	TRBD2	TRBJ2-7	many	TGTGCCAGCAGCCCTGGACTAGCGGGAACCTACGAGCAGTACTTC	CASSPGLAGTYEQYF
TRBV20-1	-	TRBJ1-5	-	TGCAGTGCTAGAGATCCCAATAGCAATCAGCCCCAGCATTTT	CSARDPNSNQPQHF
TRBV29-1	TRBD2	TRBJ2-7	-	TGCAGCGTTTGTTTAGCGGGAGGGCCCCCCTACGAGCAGTACTTC	CSVCLAGGPPYEQYF
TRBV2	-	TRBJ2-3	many	TGTGCCAGCAGTGATCAAGGCACAGATACGCAGTATTTT	CASSDQGTDTQYF
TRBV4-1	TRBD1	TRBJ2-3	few	TGCGCCAGCAGCCAATTCGGACAGGGAGTAGATACGCAGTATTTT	CASSQFGQGVDTQYF
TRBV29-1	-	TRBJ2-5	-	TGCAGCGCTACCAGGGGAGCAGGGGCGCAGGGGACCCAGTACTTC	CSATRGAGAQGTQYF
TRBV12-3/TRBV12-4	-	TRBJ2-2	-	TGTGCCAGCAGCACAACCACCGGGGAGCTGTTTTTT	CASSTTTGELFF
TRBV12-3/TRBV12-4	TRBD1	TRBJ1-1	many	TGTGCCAGCAGTGAGAGAGGACAGGTGAACACTGAAGCTTTCTTT	CASSERGQVNTEAFF
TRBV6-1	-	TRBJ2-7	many	TGTGCCAGCAGGCCTCCGGGTGGCCGAGGCGAGCAGTACTTC	CASRPPGGRGEQYF
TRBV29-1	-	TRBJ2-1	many	TGCAGCGTTGCTCTTATGAGCGGTTCAACGCGGGGTGAGCAGTTCTTC	CSVALMSGSTRGEQFF
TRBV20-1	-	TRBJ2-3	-	TGCAGTGCACCCTTTGGAACAGATACGCAGTATTTT	CSAPFGTDTQYF
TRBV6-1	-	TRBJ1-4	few	TGTGCCAGCACGGGGACCGTTGCAACTAATGAAAAACTGTTTTTT	CASTGTVATNEKLFF
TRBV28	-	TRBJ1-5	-	TGTGCCAGCAGTTACGGAATTATTCAGCCCCAGCATTTT	CASSYGIIQPQHF
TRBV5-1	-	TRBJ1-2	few	TGCGCCAGCAGCTCACAGGGTACGAAAAGCTATGGCTACACCTTC	CASSSQGTKSYGYTF
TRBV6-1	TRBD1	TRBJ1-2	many	TGTGCCAGCAGTTCCGGGACAGGGAGCCATGGCTACACCTTC	CASSSGTGSHGYTF
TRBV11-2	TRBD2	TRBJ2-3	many	TGTGCCAGCAGCTATGATAGCGGGGCGGGTAGGACAGATACGCAGTATTTT	CASSYDSGAGRTDTQYF